The 22 T cell receptor beta chains in this list originate from one sample, sequenced in a study of T cell responses to AZD1222 COVID-19 vaccine. The method was immunoSEQ multiplex PCR; TCRdb's version includes in-frame clones alone and lacks a portion of them. The sample lists fewer than 140,000 clones; about 90% were seen once. Sequenced here: peripheral blood, sampled 28 days after the second AZD1222 dose. These receptors all come from an adult who received the AZD1222 COVID-19 vaccine.

Here the CDR3 reads CASSTTSGYRETQYF. Written as DNA, the CDR3 is TGCGCCAGCAGCACGACTAGCGGCTATAGGGAGACCCAGTACTTC. The V gene is TRBV5-1, the J gene TRBJ2-5; 9 nucleotides line up with TRBD2. Germline V gene sequence: CDR1 SGHRS, CDR2 YFSETQ. The trim removed 4 bases at V and 5 bases at J, leaving 9 bases unmatched. There are 15 residues in the CDR3.

This chain joins TRBV5-4 and TRBJ1-1; possibly TRBD1 for D (6 bases). This CDR3 has 15 residues. From germline, CDR1 is SGHNT and CDR2 YYREEE (reference sequence). Trimming took off 4 bases at V and 0 bases at J, with 13 bases between the two ends. In DNA form, the CDR3 reads TGTGCCAGCAGCCGTCTCGGGGACATGAACACTGAAGCTTTCTTT. This sequence encodes CASSRLGDMNTEAFF.

The chain carries TRBV19 and TRBJ1-2, with a possible D match to TRBD1 (6 bases). CDR3 length equals 13 residues. Germline lookup yields CDR1 LNHDA and CDR2 SQIVND (reference sequence). Trimming took off 7 bases at V and 8 bases at J, with 17 bases between the two ends. The CDR3 region is CASTRTGFIGYTF. In nucleotides, the CDR3 is TGTGCCAGTACCAGAACAGGGTTCATCGGCTACACCTTC.

The chain recombines TRBV5-1 with TRBJ2-5; no clear D. The end of the DNA aligns better with TRBJ2-7, so the J call may be wrong. Germline V gene data show CDR1 as SGHRS and CDR2 as YFSETQ. There are 13 residues in the CDR3. The CDR3 sequence is CASSFDVSYEQYF. DNA of the CDR3: TGCGCCAGCAGCTTTGACGTCTCCTACGAGCAGTACTTC.

J is TRBJ2-7 and V is TRBV5-5; TRBD1 matches at 9 bases. Germline CDR1 is SGHKS and CDR2 is YYEKEE (reference sequence). With V trimmed by 4 bases and J by 1 base, 3 bases remained unmatched. This CDR3 is built from 14 residues. The CDR3 loop is CASSIGQGSYEQYF. The CDR3 region has the DNA TGTGCCAGCAGCATCGGACAGGGGTCCTACGAGCAGTACTTC.

The gene calls are TRBV9 and TRBJ1-4; D unresolved. This CDR3 region has 14 residues. The V and J ends lost 3 bases and 5 bases respectively, with 11 bases between them. Germline CDR1 reads SGDLS; CDR2 reads YYNGEE. The CDR3 DNA reads TGTGCCAGCAGCGGGGGAGAGGTGAATGAAAAACTGTTTTTT. Protein: CASSGGEVNEKLFF. Full variable domain (outside the CDR3, taken from reference TRBV9 and TRBJ1-4): DSGVTQTPKHLITATGQRVTLRCSPRSGDLSVYWYQQSLDQGLQFLIQYYNGEERAKGNILERFSAQQFPDLHSELNLSSLELGDSALYFCASSGGEVNEKLFFGSGTQLSVL.

The CDR3 here is CASSVTEVSSGNTIYF. CDR3 DNA sequence: TGTGCCAGCTCAGTGACAGAGGTCAGCTCTGGAAACACCATATATTTT. The gene calls are TRBV18 and TRBJ1-3; a weak D match, TRBD1 (5 bases). Germline values: CDR1 KGHSH, CDR2 LQKENI. Trimming took 5 bases from V and 0 from J, leaving 14 bases between them. The length of the CDR3 is 16 residues.

This clone has only one observation. This chain joins TRBV9 and TRBJ1-3, with a tentative D call TRBD1 (5 bases). Germline lookup yields CDR1 SGDLS and CDR2 YYNGEE. Between the trimmed V and J ends, which lost 4 bases and 0 bases, there was a span of 14 bases. The CDR3 contains 16 residues. CDR3 in DNA: TGTGCCAGCAGCCCCGGGTGGGGCATCTCTGGAAACACCATATATTTT. As protein: CASSPGWGISGNTIYF.

The chain joins TRBV10-3 to TRBJ2-7; 9 positions match TRBD2. This CDR3 region has 14 residues. V shed 10 bases, J shed 4 bases, and the junction held 11 bases outside the gene matches. Germline V CDR1 and CDR2: ENHRY, SYGVKD. CDR3 protein: CATIGSGGFYEQYF. The CDR3 DNA sequence: TGTGCCACCATTGGGAGCGGGGGGTTTTACGAGCAGTACTTC.

This clone was detected many times. The chain is built from TRBV6-5 and TRBJ1-1, with D unclear. Trimming pared 6 bases from V and 7 bases from J, leaving 18 bases between. The CDR3 runs 14 residues. The germline V gene has CDR1 MNHEY and CDR2 SVGAGI. The CDR3: CASSPGPQHGEAFF. The DNA for the CDR3 is TGTGCCAGCAGCCCCGGGCCACAACACGGTGAAGCTTTCTTT.

The chain has TRBV4-3 and TRBJ2-7; D not resolved. The CDR3 extends over 15 amino acids. CDR1 is LGHNA and CDR2 is YSLEER in the germline V gene. V dropped 0 bases and J dropped 5 bases, with 14 bases sitting between them. DNA of the CDR3: TGCGCCAGCAGCCAAGATAGGATAGCAAGGGACGAGCAGTACTTC. Protein: CASSQDRIARDEQYF.

The chain links TRBV27 to TRBJ2-7; D might be TRBD1 or TRBD2, each matching 6 bases. CDR1 MNHEY and CDR2 SMNVEV come from the germline V gene (reference sequence). Trimming took 2 bases from V and 2 from J, leaving 13 bases between them. The CDR3 is 15 residues long. CDR3 loop: CASSLRGAIPYEQYF. Written as DNA, the CDR3 is TGTGCCAGCAGTTTAAGGGGGGCCATCCCCTACGAGCAGTACTTC.

This clone was detected once. J is TRBJ2-5 and V is TRBV6-4, with D possibly TRBD2 on 5 matching bases. The CDR3 runs to 13 residues. Germline V gene data show CDR1 as MRHNA and CDR2 as SNTAGT. V was cut by 4 bases and J by 5 bases, with 11 bases left in between. The CDR3 nucleotides read TGTGCCAGCAGTGCCGGGATGGGGGAGACCCAGTACTTC. This gives the protein CASSAGMGETQYF.

The chain combines TRBV27 with TRBJ2-5; maybe TRBD2 (5 bases). The V and J ends lost 3 bases and 4 bases respectively, with 15 bases between them. Germline assignment: CDR1 MNHEY and CDR2 SMNVEV (reference sequence). CDR3 length: 15 amino acids. The CDR3 here is CASSLWSGSRETQYF. The CDR3 DNA sequence: TGTGCCAGCAGTTTGTGGTCGGGGTCCCGAGAGACCCAGTACTTC.

The chain couples TRBV5-1 to TRBJ2-7; D may be TRBD2 (5 bases). The V gene's germline CDR1 is SGHRS and CDR2 YFSETQ. V lost 0 bases and J 3 bases, leaving 13 bases between the germline ends. The CDR3 loop spans 15 amino acids. The CDR3 nucleotides are TGCGCCAGCAGCTTGGCCGTCGGGAAGGGCTACGAGCAGTACTTC. Amino acids: CASSLAVGKGYEQYF.

This clone was recorded only once. The V call is TRBV6-1, the J call TRBJ2-7; unclear D gene. With 4 bases removed from V and 4 bases from J, the gap between germline ends came to 20 bases. CDR3 length: 16 amino acids. Per germline, CDR1 MNHNS and CDR2 SASEGT. CDR3 amino acids: CASSGENSGVGYEQYF. Here the CDR3 DNA reads TGTGCCAGCAGTGGAGAGAACAGTGGGGTGGGATACGAGCAGTACTTC.

For this clone: Its ends do not fully match the called genes, so a read error is possible. The CDR3 coding sequence is TGTGCCAGCAGCTTACTTGAGGGACAGGACTTC. It specifies CASSLLEGQDF. J is TRBJ2-7 and V is TRBV7-9; 8 nucleotides agree with TRBD1. Germline assignment: CDR1 SEHNR and CDR2 FQNEAQ (reference sequence). The length of the CDR3 is 11 residues.

The chain uses TRBV24-1 and TRBJ1-2; D not certain. The CDR3 has 10 amino acids. The germline V and J ends were trimmed by 7 bases and 8 bases, with 7 bases remaining between them. Germline loops: CDR1 KGHDR, CDR2 SFDVKD. DNA of the CDR3: TGTGCCACCAGAAATGGGGGCTACACCTTC. This codes for CATRNGGYTF.

The V call is TRBV7-3, the J call TRBJ2-2, with 10 bases that match TRBD1. From germline, CDR1 is SGHTA and CDR2 FQGTGA. The CDR3 is 16 residues long. The V and J ends lost 4 bases and 1 base, in that order; junction bases with no gene match: 3. As DNA, the CDR3 is TGTGCCAGCAGCTCAAGGACAGGGGGGAACACCGGGGAGCTGTTTTTT. It is translated as CASSSRTGGNTGELFF.

This clone was seen only a few times. V gene TRBV7-9 combines with J gene TRBJ1-1; TRBD1 aligns across 7 bases. With V trimmed by 5 bases and J by 1 base, 7 bases remained unmatched. Per the germline V gene, CDR1 is SEHNR and CDR2 is FQNEAQ (reference sequence). The CDR3 totals 15 residues. CDR3 amino acids: CASSHDRDWNTEAFF. The CDR3 bases are TGTGCCAGCAGCCACGACAGGGATTGGAACACTGAAGCTTTCTTT.

This chain joins TRBV7-2 and TRBJ2-5; 8 nucleotides agree with TRBD2. This CDR3 is built from 15 residues. V shed 0 bases and J 2 bases; nucleotides not matched to a gene: 2. Germline V CDR1 and CDR2: SGHTA, FQGNSA. CDR3 DNA sequence: TGTGCCAGCAGCTTAGCTAGCGGGGAGCAAGAGACCCAGTACTTC. Translating gives CASSLASGEQETQYF.

The chain links TRBV5-5 to TRBJ2-7; 8 bases align to TRBD2. Per the germline V gene, CDR1 is SGHKS and CDR2 is YYEKEE (reference sequence). The CDR3 has 14 residues. The ends lost 3 bases at V and 3 bases at J; junction bases unmatched: 5. CDR3 nucleotides: TGTGCCAGCAGCTGGAGCGGGGGCATCTACGAGCAGTACTTC. Encoded protein: CASSWSGGIYEQYF.